The 24 T cell receptor beta chains reported below all come from one sample, sequenced in a study of T cells in Graves' hyperthyroidism and ophthalmopathy. Researchers took RNA transcripts and amplified the TCR beta CDR3 regions from them. HTBI primers were used for first-round RT-PCR of the TCR CDR3. TCRdb fed the multiplex PCR reads into MiXCR, producing one record per CDR3 protein. The sample has under 400,000 distinct CDR3 sequences, roughly 18% seen once; the top ten hold less than 65%. Sequencing was carried out using blood. These receptors came from a woman aged 50 to 65 with Graves' hyperthyroidism.

The table lists this clonotype with many counts. The genes are TRBV20-1 and TRBJ2-1, with 8 positions matching TRBD2. In germline, CDR1 is DFQATT, CDR2 SNEGSKA (reference sequence). The CDR3 sequence is 15 residues long. The junction had 12 bases not matched to a gene; V was cut back by 2 bases and J by 9 bases. The CDR3 region is CSARPPSGYLVEQFF. CDR3 nucleotide sequence: TGCAGTGCTAGACCGCCTAGCGGGTACCTAGTTGAGCAGTTCTTC.

V is TRBV28 and J is TRBJ1-5, with D maybe TRBD1 (6 bases). CDR1 and CDR2 from the germline V gene are MDHEN and SYDVKM. V was trimmed by 5 bases and J by 6 bases, leaving 8 bases between them. CDR3 size: 12 residues. The CDR3 bases are TGTGCCAGCAGTCCCAGGGGTCAGCCCCAGCATTTT. Its protein is CASSPRGQPQHF.

At least ten counts were recorded for this clonotype. The chain links TRBV2 to TRBJ1-1; D gene uncertain. The CDR3 extends over 14 amino acids. Germline CDR1 SNHLY, CDR2 FYNNEI. V was cut by 3 bases and J by 1 base, with 9 bases left in between. CDR3 sequence (DNA): TGTGCCAGCAGTGATGGCGGGTCGAACACTGAAGCTTTCTTT. This gives the protein CASSDGGSNTEAFF.

This clonotype was seen ten or more times. This chain uses TRBV28 with TRBJ2-7; D is uncertain. This CDR3 region has 13 residues. The germline CDR1 and CDR2 sequences are MDHEN and SYDVKM. Trimming removed 7 bases from V and 2 bases from J, with 12 bases in between. The CDR3 DNA is TGTGCCAGCAACCTGGGCGATACCTACGAGCAGTACTTC. Amino acid sequence: CASNLGDTYEQYF.

This rearrangement joins TRBV5-1 to TRBJ1-6, with TRBD1 matching 10 bases. The V gene's germline CDR1 is SGHRS and CDR2 YFSETQ. V trimming: 4 bases; J trimming: 7 bases; junction bases outside the gene matches: 8. CDR3 length equals 16 residues. In nucleotides, the CDR3 is TGCGCCAGCAGCAACCAGATGGACAGGGGGAATTCACCCCTCCACTTT. Translation gives CASSNQMDRGNSPLHF.

This clonotype was seen ten or more times. The V gene is TRBV2, the J gene TRBJ1-2; TRBD1 might be the D (5 bases). The germline V gene encodes CDR1 SNHLY and CDR2 FYNNEI. This CDR3 has 13 amino acids. The V gene lost 8 bases and the J gene lost 1 base, with 11 bases spanning the gap. CDR3 sequence: CASGQGDNYGYTF. CDR3 coding DNA: TGTGCCAGCGGCCAGGGTGATAACTATGGCTACACCTTC.

This clonotype has a count of ten or more. The V and J genes are TRBV6-6 and TRBJ2-3; possibly TRBD2 for D (6 bases). Trimming took off 0 bases at V and 4 bases at J, with 17 bases between the two ends. Looked up from germline, CDR1 is MNHNY and CDR2 is SVGAGI (reference sequence). The CDR3 contains 17 residues. The CDR3, as DNA: TGTGCCAGCAGTTACTCGAGGGGCGGAGGGTCGGCAGATACGCAGTATTTT. It codes for CASSYSRGGGSADTQYF.

This chain joins TRBV3-1 and TRBJ1-1; 10 bases are shared with TRBD1. V lost 0 bases to trimming and J lost 6 bases; unmatched junction nucleotides: 7. The CDR3 loop spans 16 amino acids. Germline CDR1 reads LGHDT; CDR2 reads YNNKEL (reference sequence). CDR3 protein: CASSQDGDRGLPEAFF. The CDR3 DNA sequence: TGTGCCAGCAGCCAAGATGGGGACAGGGGTCTCCCTGAAGCTTTCTTT. The whole variable domain, remainder taken from reference TRBV3-1 and TRBJ1-1, is DTAVSQTPKYLVTQMGNDKSIKCEQNLGHDTMYWYKQDSKKFLKIMFSYNNKELIINETVPNRFSPKSPDKAHLNLHINSLELGDSAVYFCASSQDGDRGLPEAFFGQGTRLTVV.

The chain uses TRBV19 and TRBJ1-2; no reliable D call. The CDR3 runs to 17 residues. Trimming stripped 3 bases from V and 0 bases from J, with 17 bases between. From germline, CDR1 is LNHDA and CDR2 SQIVND (reference sequence). The CDR3 is CASSIGQGSIPNYGYTF. In DNA form, the CDR3 reads TGTGCCAGTAGTATTGGTCAAGGGTCCATCCCTAACTATGGCTACACCTTC.

The chain couples TRBV19 to TRBJ1-6, with D unresolved. V lost 7 bases, J lost 11 bases, and 18 bases lay in between. This CDR3 contains 14 residues. CDR1 is LNHDA, CDR2 SQIVND, per germline (reference sequence). As DNA, the CDR3 is TGTGCCAGTACCATCCCCGGGCCCCAAGCACCCCTCCACTTT. It codes for CASTIPGPQAPLHF.

This clonotype was seen a few times. As DNA, the CDR3 is TGCGCCAGCAGCTTGGTCTGGCAGGGCCCAGCTGAAGCTTTCTTT. This sequence encodes CASSLVWQGPAEAFF. This chain joins TRBV5-1 and TRBJ1-1; tentatively, D is TRBD1 (5 bases). Trimming took off 0 bases at V and 6 bases at J, with 15 bases between the two ends. The CDR3 totals 15 residues. CDR1 and CDR2 (germline): SGHRS, YFSETQ.

This clonotype occurred a few times. V usage is TRBV27 and J usage is TRBJ2-2; D is possibly TRBD2 (5 bases). The CDR3 is 14 residues long. V dropped 6 bases and J dropped 2 bases, with 10 bases sitting between them. Germline V lookup: CDR1 MNHEY, CDR2 SMNVEV (reference sequence). The CDR3 is CASSNGLNTGELFF. Written as DNA, the CDR3 is TGTGCCAGCAGCAACGGACTTAACACCGGGGAGCTGTTTTTT.

This clonotype was seen only a few times. The V gene is TRBV5-1, the J gene TRBJ2-1; the D gene is possibly TRBD2 (6 bases). Trimming pared 0 bases from V and 6 bases from J, leaving 7 bases between. The CDR3 covers 13 residues. The V gene's germline CDR1 is SGHRS and CDR2 YFSETQ. CDR3 amino acids: CASSLDSGNEQFF. The CDR3 DNA sequence: TGCGCCAGCAGCTTGGATAGCGGCAATGAGCAGTTCTTC.

In its sample, this clonotype was seen many times. The genes are TRBV2 and TRBJ2-3; 8 bases agree with TRBD2. Trimming removed 5 bases from V and 6 bases from J; junction bases left unmatched: 10. Germline V lookup: CDR1 SNHLY, CDR2 FYNNEI. The CDR3 covers 15 residues. Here the CDR3 reads CASSYRDGGADTQYF. The CDR3 DNA is TGTGCCAGCAGTTACCGGGACGGGGGGGCCGATACGCAGTATTTT. Variable domain in full (rest from reference TRBV2 and TRBJ2-3): EPEVTQTPSHQVTQMGQEVILRCVPISNHLYFYWYRQILGQKVEFLVSFYNNEISEKSEIFDDQFSVERPDGSNFTLKIRSTKLEDSAMYFCASSYRDGGADTQYFGPGTRLTVL.

V usage is TRBV13 and J usage is TRBJ2-5; perhaps TRBD2 as D (5 bases). This CDR3 has 13 residues. Trimming left V 5 bases short and J 3 bases short, with 10 bases between. Germline-derived CDR1 and CDR2 are PRHDT and FYEKMQ (reference sequence). The CDR3 DNA sequence: TGTGCCAGCAGCCCCTCCGGGAAAGAGACCCAGTACTTC. It encodes CASSPSGKETQYF.

This sequence joins TRBV27 and TRBJ2-3; 9 nucleotides match TRBD2. Germline CDR1 is MNHEY and CDR2 is SMNVEV (reference sequence). The junction had 6 bases not matched to a gene; V was cut back by 5 bases and J by 3 bases. The CDR3 totals 15 residues. CDR3 residues: CASSAGTSRTDTQYF. The CDR3 coding sequence is TGTGCCAGCAGTGCCGGGACTAGCAGGACAGATACGCAGTATTTT.

This clonotype occurred many times. V usage is TRBV28 and J usage is TRBJ1-5; D remains unclear. Germline CDR1 reads MDHEN; CDR2 reads SYDVKM. CDR3 length: 15 residues. The V end lost 4 bases, the J end lost 6 bases, and 16 bases lay between the germline ends. DNA for the CDR3: TGTGCCAGCAGTTCCCAGCCGAGGGCAAGTCAGCCCCAGCATTTT. It is translated as CASSSQPRASQPQHF. The whole variable domain, filled in from reference TRBV28 and TRBJ1-5, reads DVKVTQSSRYLVKRTGEKVFLECVQDMDHENMFWYRQDPGLGLRLIYFSYDVKMKEKGDIPEGYSVSREKKERFSLILESASTNQTSMYLCASSSQPRASQPQHFGDGTRLSIL.

This clonotype was counted at least ten times. The V gene is TRBV5-5, the J gene TRBJ1-5; D is unclear. The germline V gene has CDR1 SGHKS and CDR2 YYEKEE (reference sequence). Between the trimmed V and J ends, which lost 5 bases and 13 bases, there was a span of 16 bases. The CDR3 has 12 amino acids. As DNA, the CDR3 is TGTGCCAGCAGTACCTTTGGGTCAACGCAGCATTTT. Translated: CASSTFGSTQHF.

This clonotype was detected many times. The chain has TRBV2 and TRBJ2-1, with D possibly being TRBD2 (5 bases). CDR1 is SNHLY, CDR2 FYNNEI, per germline. The CDR3 extends over 13 amino acids. Deletions cut 8 bases from V and 1 base from J, with 9 bases between. In nucleotides, the CDR3 is TGTGCCAGCGGTAGCGCATCCTACAATGAGCAGTTCTTC. Translation gives CASGSASYNEQFF.

This clonotype has at least ten counts. In DNA, the CDR3 is TGCAGGGCCCCACACCCAGAACTAGCGGGAGAGGATACGCAGTATTTT. Its translation: CRAPHPELAGEDTQYF. V is TRBV20-1 and J is TRBJ2-3; 11 nucleotides match TRBD2. Germline-derived CDR1 and CDR2 are DFQATT and SNEGSKA (reference sequence). The CDR3 extends over 16 amino acids.

This clonotype was observed many times. The chain couples TRBV7-3 to TRBJ2-1; a possible D gene is TRBD1 (5 bases). V gave up 2 bases and J gave up 8 bases, with 10 bases separating them. The CDR3 consists of 13 residues. Germline-derived CDR1 and CDR2 are SGHTA and FQGTGA. The CDR3 sequence is CASSLAGKDEQFF. CDR3 bases: TGTGCCAGCAGCTTAGCAGGGAAAGATGAGCAGTTCTTC.

This clonotype was picked up many times. The chain links TRBV28 to TRBJ2-7, with TRBD1 matching over 9 bases. This CDR3 has 15 amino acids. V lost 4 bases and J lost 2; bases outside the gene matches: 6. Germline V gene data show CDR1 as MDHEN and CDR2 as SYDVKM. This CDR3 is CASSSWTGVTYEQYF. The CDR3 DNA is TGTGCCAGCAGTTCTTGGACAGGGGTAACCTACGAGCAGTACTTC. The variable domain in full, with the rest retrieved from reference TRBV28 and TRBJ2-7, is DVKVTQSSRYLVKRTGEKVFLECVQDMDHENMFWYRQDPGLGLRLIYFSYDVKMKEKGDIPEGYSVSREKKERFSLILESASTNQTSMYLCASSSWTGVTYEQYFGPGTRLTVT.

This clonotype was observed a few times. The chain combines TRBV7-9 with TRBJ2-3; D is unclear. The CDR3 loop spans 14 amino acids. The V and J ends lost 2 bases and 6 bases respectively, with 12 bases between them. The germline V gene has CDR1 SEHNR and CDR2 FQNEAQ (reference sequence). CDR3 nucleotide sequence: TGTGCCAGCAGCTTATCTACGGGTGAGGATACGCAGTATTTT. Translated, it gives CASSLSTGEDTQYF.

This clonotype was counted ten times or more. This chain connects TRBV13 to TRBJ2-1; possible D gene TRBD1, 5 bases. Germline loops: CDR1 PRHDT, CDR2 FYEKMQ (reference sequence). The germline V and J ends were trimmed by 2 bases and 8 bases, with 16 bases remaining between them. The CDR3 consists of 15 residues. Here the CDR3 reads CASSLLGQGVDEQFF. As DNA, the CDR3 is TGTGCCAGCAGCTTATTGGGGCAGGGTGTCGATGAGCAGTTCTTC.